This passage covers 23 T cell receptor beta chains from one sample sequenced in a study of CD8+CD57+ T cells in acquired aplastic anemia. Sequencing was done on patients that had shown CD8+CD57+ cell expansion by flow cytometry. Genomic DNA, the template, was used for profiling of the TCR beta VDJ and CDR3. TCRdb processed the reads anew with MiXCR; each CDR3 protein has one entry. The table includes 450,000 to 550,000 distinct CDR3 sequences, about a third detected once. The sequenced sample was sorted CD4+, CD8+, or CD8+CD57+ T cells (not recorded which) from PBMCs. The source of these receptors is a human donor with aplastic anemia.

This clonotype was seen many times. The chain carries TRBV2 and TRBJ2-7; the match to TRBD2 covers 9 bases. This CDR3 has 15 residues. J was trimmed by 0 bases and V by 4 bases; bases with no gene match: 4. Germline V gene sequence: CDR1 SNHLY, CDR2 FYNNEI. The CDR3 loop reads CASSAAGGYSYEQYF. DNA of the CDR3: TGTGCCAGCAGTGCTGCGGGGGGGTACTCCTACGAGCAGTACTTC.

This clonotype was seen ten or more times. The chain uses TRBV15 and TRBJ1-5, with D unclear. The V end lost 1 base, the J end lost 1 base, and 5 bases lay between the germline ends. The CDR3 is made up of 14 amino acids. Looked up from germline, CDR1 is LNHNV and CDR2 is YYDKDF (reference sequence). DNA of the CDR3: TGTGCCACCAGCAGAGTTGGCAGCAATCAGCCCCAGCATTTT. This sequence encodes CATSRVGSNQPQHF. Complete variable domain (other parts from reference TRBV15 and TRBJ1-5): DAMVIQNPRYQVTQFGKPVTLSCSQTLNHNVMYWYQQKSSQAPKLLFHYYDKDFNNEADTPDNFQSRRPNTSFCFLDIRSPGLGDTAMYLCATSRVGSNQPQHFGDGTRLSIL.

The chain couples TRBV4-3 to TRBJ1-2, with 9 bases matching TRBD1. CDR1 and CDR2 (germline): LGHNA, YSLEER. The CDR3 runs 15 residues. J was trimmed by 4 bases and V by 2 bases; bases with no gene match: 5. The CDR3 bases are TGCGCCAGCAGCCAAACAGGGGGCTATAGCTATGGCTACACCTTC. Protein sequence: CASSQTGGYSYGYTF.

This clonotype showed up many times. V and J are TRBV29-1 and TRBJ1-1; the D is unclear. The V gene's germline CDR1 is SQVTM and CDR2 ANQGSEA. The CDR3 length is 11 residues. V lost 2 bases to trimming and J lost 4 bases, with 5 bases between them. CDR3 sequence (DNA): TGCAGCGTTGAAAGTATCACTGAAGCTTTCTTT. Translated: CSVESITEAFF.

On this clonotype itself: One end of the junction varies from germline; a read error may be responsible. The chain couples TRBV27 to TRBJ2-1; 7 bases match TRBD1. CDR3 length equals 15 residues. CDR1 and CDR2 (germline): MNHEY, SMNVEV (reference sequence). CDR3 DNA sequence: TGTGCCAGCAGTCCCACCGGGACAGAGTACAATGAGCAGTTCTTT. Protein product: CASSPTGTEYNEQFF.

V is TRBV9 and J is TRBJ2-1; D may correspond to TRBD1 or TRBD2 (5 bases each). Trimming cost V 0 bases and J 8 bases, with 15 bases left between them. This CDR3 contains 15 residues. Looked up from germline, CDR1 is SGDLS and CDR2 is YYNGEE. CDR3 residues: CASSVVGVPSDEQFF. CDR3 nucleotides: TGTGCCAGCAGCGTAGTGGGGGTCCCGAGCGATGAGCAGTTCTTC.

The chain is built from TRBV6-1 and TRBJ2-1; 13 bases map to TRBD2. The CDR3 consists of 15 residues. Trimming removed 4 bases from V and 3 bases from J; junction bases left unmatched: 0. CDR1 MNHNS and CDR2 SASEGT come from the germline V gene. The CDR3: CASSGTSGSYNEQFF. Here the CDR3 DNA reads TGTGCCAGCAGTGGGACTAGCGGGAGCTACAATGAGCAGTTCTTC.

Remarks on this clonotype: A much more abundant neighbour one base away suggests this may be a read error. The chain uses TRBV5-6 and TRBJ2-7, with D perhaps TRBD2 (5 bases). Deletions cut 4 bases from V and 2 bases from J, with 10 bases between. Germline CDR1 reads SGHDT; CDR2 reads YYEEEE. The CDR3 loop spans 13 amino acids. The CDR3 nucleotides are TGTGCCAGCAGCCTAGACTACGCCTACGAGCAGTACTTC. This codes for CASSLDYAYEQYF.

Details on this clonotype: This clone may be a read error of a much larger clone one base away. This sequence joins TRBV7-6 and TRBJ2-3; TRBD1 agrees at 9 bases. The germline CDR1 and CDR2 sequences are SGHVS and FNYEAQ. V gave up 5 bases and J gave up 4 bases; unmatched junction bases: 4. This CDR3 contains 14 residues. The CDR3 spells CASSTGQGPDTQYF. The CDR3 nucleotides read TGTGCCAGCAGCACAGGACAGGGGCCAGATACGCAGTATTTT.

This clonotype was seen ten or more times. V usage is TRBV2 and J usage is TRBJ1-1, with 7 bases aligning to TRBD1. There are 14 residues in the CDR3. V gave up 7 bases and J gave up 1 base; unmatched junction bases: 6. Germline lookup yields CDR1 SNHLY and CDR2 FYNNEI. This CDR3 is CASTSRDRNTEAFF. The DNA of the CDR3 is TGTGCCAGCACTAGCAGGGACAGGAACACTGAAGCTTTCTTT.

The V and J genes are TRBV20-1 and TRBJ2-5, with D perhaps given as TRBD1 or TRBD2 (6 bases each). V was pared by 3 bases and J by 5 bases, with 13 bases between. The CDR3 runs to 13 residues. Per the germline V gene, CDR1 is DFQATT and CDR2 is SNEGSKA (reference sequence). Here the CDR3 DNA reads TGCAGTGCTAGCGGAGGGGGTGAGGAGACCCAGTACTTC. Encoded protein: CSASGGGEETQYF.

This clonotype was counted many times. V gene TRBV6-1 combines with J gene TRBJ1-5; D uncertain. With 6 bases removed from V and 1 base from J, the gap between germline ends came to 10 bases. CDR3 length: 14 amino acids. Germline V CDR1 and CDR2: MNHNS, SASEGT. CDR3 sequence reads: CASRKAMSNQPQHF. The CDR3 nucleotides read TGTGCCAGCAGGAAGGCGATGAGCAATCAGCCCCAGCATTTT.

This clonotype came up many times. This chain uses TRBV2 with TRBJ2-1; no clear D. There are 13 residues in the CDR3. Trimming took 6 bases from V and 6 from J, leaving 12 bases between them. The germline V gene has CDR1 SNHLY and CDR2 FYNNEI. The CDR3 loop reads CASSPTEFNEQFF. The CDR3 DNA reads as TGTGCCAGCAGCCCGACTGAATTCAATGAGCAGTTCTTC.

In its sample, this clonotype was seen a few times. J is TRBJ1-2 and V is TRBV2; 11 nucleotides align to TRBD1. The CDR3 sequence is 14 residues long. V gave up 4 bases and J gave up 8 bases; unmatched junction bases: 6. CDR1 and CDR2 from the germline V gene are SNHLY and FYNNEI. Here the CDR3 DNA reads TGTGCCAGCAGTGCCCGGGACAGGGGGAGAGGCTACACCTTC. It is translated as CASSARDRGRGYTF.

The CDR3 nucleotides read TGTGCCAGCAACCGAAATTCACCCCTCCACTTT. Protein: CASNRNSPLHF. The gene calls are TRBV7-3 and TRBJ1-6; D is unclear. V lost 7 bases and J 7 bases, leaving 5 bases between the germline ends. Germline V gives CDR1 SGHTA, CDR2 FQGTGA. The CDR3 has 11 amino acids.

The V and J genes are TRBV27 and TRBJ1-1; D not resolved. The germline V gene encodes CDR1 MNHEY and CDR2 SMNVEV (reference sequence). V lost 3 bases, J lost 4 bases, and 9 bases lay in between. The CDR3 loop spans 13 amino acids. The CDR3 sequence: CASSFRGPTEAFF. The CDR3 DNA follows: TGTGCCAGCAGTTTCCGCGGTCCCACTGAAGCTTTCTTT.

This rearrangement joins TRBV20-1 to TRBJ2-3; TRBD2 matches 11 bases. Germline V gene sequence: CDR1 DFQATT, CDR2 SNEGSKA (reference sequence). Trimming cost V 3 bases and J 4 bases; bases outside gene matches: 6. The CDR3 sequence is 15 residues long. CDR3: CSASSLAGGSDTQYF. The CDR3 DNA reads as TGCAGTGCTAGCTCGCTAGCGGGAGGATCAGATACGCAGTATTTT.

The chain is built from TRBV2 and TRBJ1-1; TRBD1 agrees at 10 bases. This CDR3 comprises 19 residues. The germline gives CDR1 SNHLY, CDR2 FYNNEI. V trimming: 2 bases; J trimming: 4 bases; junction bases outside the gene matches: 16. CDR3 amino acids: CASSERGTGARDIATEAFF. The CDR3 bases are TGTGCCAGCAGTGAAAGGGGGACAGGGGCAAGGGACATTGCCACTGAAGCTTTCTTT.

This chain joins TRBV24-1 and TRBJ1-2, with a possible D match to TRBD1 (5 bases). The ends were cut back, 6 bases at V and 3 bases at J, with 10 bases in the middle. Germline CDR1 and CDR2: KGHDR and SFDVKD. The CDR3 contains 13 residues. CDR3 in amino acids: CATSRQGDYGYTF. In DNA, the CDR3 is TGTGCCACCAGTAGGCAGGGTGACTATGGCTACACCTTC.

This clonotype was detected ten times or more. The chain combines TRBV19 with TRBJ2-3; unclear D gene. This CDR3 has 13 amino acids. Germline V gene sequence: CDR1 LNHDA, CDR2 SQIVND (reference sequence). With 3 bases removed from V and 2 bases from J, the gap between germline ends came to 6 bases. The CDR3 nucleotides read TGTGCCAGTAGTATGGGGAACACAGATACGCAGTATTTT. Protein: CASSMGNTDTQYF.

This chain uses TRBV19 with TRBJ1-2; the match to TRBD1 covers 9 bases. The CDR3 runs to 22 residues. J gave up 4 bases and V 0 bases, and 24 bases lay outside the gene matches. Germline values: CDR1 LNHDA, CDR2 SQIVND (reference sequence). CDR3 residues: CASSIDRIWGTRTGDESYGYTF. The CDR3 bases are TGTGCCAGTAGTATAGATCGAATTTGGGGTACGCGGACAGGGGACGAGTCCTATGGCTACACCTTC.

This clonotype was detected only a few times. J is TRBJ1-1 and V is TRBV24-1; D unclear. Trimming cost V 0 bases and J 14 bases, with 12 bases left between them. This CDR3 contains 12 residues. Germline V gene data show CDR1 as KGHDR and CDR2 as SFDVKD. CDR3 nucleotides: TGTGCCACCAGTGATTTGGGAGCAGGCCCGTTCTTT. Amino acids: CATSDLGAGPFF.

A note on this clonotype: A much larger clone lies one base from this, so it may be a read error. The chain couples TRBV15 to TRBJ1-4; D not resolved. This CDR3 has 17 residues. CDR1 is LNHNV, CDR2 YYDKDF, per germline (reference sequence). In DNA, the CDR3 is TGTGCCACCAGCAGAGGTGGGCTATGGGTAACTAATGAAAGACTGTTTTTT. Encoded protein: CATSRGGLWVTNERLFF. Combining the CDR3 with reference TRBV15 and TRBJ1-4 gives the whole variable domain DAMVIQNPRYQVTQFGKPVTLSCSQTLNHNVMYWYQQKSSQAPKLLFHYYDKDFNNEADTPDNFQSRRPNTSFCFLDIRSPGLGDTAMYLCATSRGGLWVTNERLFFGSGTQLSVL.